This TCR beta chain was recorded in a study of T cell changes during pregnancy in multiple sclerosis. Repertoires were generated with immunoSEQ multiplex PCR, while TCRdb's copy carries only in-frame clones and drops some. The sample includes about 39,000 clones, less than 95% of them seen just once. The V gene end was trimmed by 4 bases and the J gene end by 4 bases; junction bases not matched to a gene: 4. CDR3 size: 14 residues. CDR1 SGHTA and CDR2 FQGNSA come from the germline V gene. The sequence came from a female donor in good health, enrolled as a control in a pregnancy study. The input for sequencing was CD4+ T cells from peripheral blood mononuclear cells, taken in the first trimester of pregnancy. The rearrangement links TRBV7-2 to TRBJ1-1, with 9 bases matching TRBD1. CDR3 sequence reads: CASSSQGASTEAFF. Here the CDR3 DNA reads TGTGCCAGCAGCTCACAGGGGGCGAGCACTGAAGCTTTCTTT. The entire variable domain, with the rest obtained from reference TRBV7-2 and TRBJ1-1, is as follows: GAGVSQSPSNKVTEKGKDVELRCDPISGHTALYWYRQSLGQGLEFLIYFQGNSAPDKSGLPSDRFSAERTGGSVSTLTIQRTQQEDSAVYLCASSSQGASTEAFFGQGTRLTVV.